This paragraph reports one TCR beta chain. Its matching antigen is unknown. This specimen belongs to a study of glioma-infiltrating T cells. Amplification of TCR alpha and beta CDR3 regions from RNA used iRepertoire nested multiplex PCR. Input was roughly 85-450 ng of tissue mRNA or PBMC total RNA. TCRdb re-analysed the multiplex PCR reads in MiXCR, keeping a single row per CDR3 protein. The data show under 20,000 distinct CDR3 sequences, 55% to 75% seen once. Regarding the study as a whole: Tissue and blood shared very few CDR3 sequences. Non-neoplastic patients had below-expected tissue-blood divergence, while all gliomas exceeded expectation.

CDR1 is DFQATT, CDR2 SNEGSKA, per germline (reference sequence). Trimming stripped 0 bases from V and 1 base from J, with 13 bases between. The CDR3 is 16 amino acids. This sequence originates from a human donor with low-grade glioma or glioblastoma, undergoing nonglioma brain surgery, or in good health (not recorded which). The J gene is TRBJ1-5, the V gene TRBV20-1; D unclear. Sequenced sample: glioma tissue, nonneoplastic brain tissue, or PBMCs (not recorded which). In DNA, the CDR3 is TGCAGTGCTAGAGATTTTCTGACGGCGAGCAATCAGCCCCAGCATTTT. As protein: CSARDFLTASNQPQHF.